This is a list of T cell receptor beta chains from one sample in a study of T-cell reconstitution after alpha-beta-depleted transplantation in children. One entry per CDR3 protein results from TCRdb running MiXCR on the PCR reads. This table has 500,000 to 650,000 distinct CDR3 sequences, about 10% appearing once. The sample in question was PBMCs, mostly from graft donor cells, obtained 180 days after TCRalphabeta/CD19-depleted stem cell transplant. Receptors were obtained from a female patient aged 2-15 years who had a stem cell transplant for aplastic anemia, so the T cells may come from the graft donor. CDR3s include the opening cysteine and the closing phenylalanine or tryptophan. A D gene is named only where the DNA matches it firmly. Where a row states a size, it is once, few, many or the class of an expanded clone; other rows omit it.

v_call	clone_size	d_call	j_call	cdr3_nt	cdr3_aa
TRBV20-1	few	-	TRBJ2-7	TGCAGTGCTCCGGACAGTCAAACCTACGAGCAGTACTTC	CSAPDSQTYEQYF
TRBV30	-	-	TRBJ1-5	TGTGCCTGGAGTGTACGAAAAAATCAGCCCCAGCATTTT	CAWSVRKNQPQHF
TRBV28	-	TRBD2	TRBJ2-7	TGTGCCAGCAGTCTCGGGACTAGCGGGAGGGGAGTGAGTTACGAGCAGTACTTC	CASSLGTSGRGVSYEQYF
TRBV28	-	-	TRBJ2-2	TGTGCCAGCAGTTTTTTAACGCCCCCCCCCGGGGAGCTGTTTTTT	CASSFLTPPPGELFF
TRBV12-3/TRBV12-4	many	TRBD1	TRBJ2-7	TGTGCCAGCAGTAGATCCGGGACAGGGGGAAACGAGCAGTACTTC	CASSRSGTGGNEQYF
TRBV20-1	-	-	TRBJ2-1	TGCAGTGCTAGTTTTGGATTTGCCAGCTCCTACAATGAGCAGTTCTTC	CSASFGFASSYNEQFF
TRBV12-3/TRBV12-4	-	-	TRBJ1-4	TGTGCCAGCAGTTTAGGGGGGTACGGAGAAAAACTGTTTTTT	CASSLGGYGEKLFF
TRBV29-1	few	TRBD1	TRBJ1-2	TGCAGCGGAGCCGGGACAGGCTTACACCATGGCTACACCTTC	CSGAGTGLHHGYTF
TRBV18	few	-	TRBJ2-2	TGTGCCAGCTCACCAATCTACATCGCGAACACCGGGGAGCTGTTTTTT	CASSPIYIANTGELFF
TRBV21-1	once	-	TRBJ1-3	TGTGCCAGCAGCTCGGACAGGGGACTTGACACCATATATTTT	CASSSDRGLDTIYF
TRBV20-1	-	TRBD2	TRBJ2-1	TGCAGTGCTAGAGATGCGGCGGGAGGTATAAATGAGCAGTTCTTC	CSARDAAGGINEQFF
TRBV5-1	few	-	TRBJ1-5	TGCGCCAGCAGCTTGGTGACAGGTCAGCCCCAGCATTTT	CASSLVTGQPQHF
TRBV18	few	-	TRBJ2-6	TGTGCCAGCTCCCTGACTCTAGACGGCTCTGGGGCCAACGTCCTGACTTTC	CASSLTLDGSGANVLTF
TRBV7-2	-	-	TRBJ2-1	TGTGCCAGCAGCTTAGCGGTACGTACGATCTACGATGAGCAGTTCTTC	CASSLAVRTIYDEQFF
TRBV19	few	TRBD1	TRBJ1-1	TGTGCCAGTAGAGGACAGGGAGTTAATACTGAAGCTTTCTTT	CASRGQGVNTEAFF
TRBV27	many	-	TRBJ1-5	TGTGCCAGCAGTTTAAGGGGGAACCTCAATCAGCCCCAGCATTTT	CASSLRGNLNQPQHF
TRBV12-3/TRBV12-4	few	-	TRBJ1-5	TGTGCCAGCAGTTTAGAGGCGGGCAAAGCGCCCCAGCATTTT	CASSLEAGKAPQHF
TRBV11-3	few	TRBD1	TRBJ2-1	TGTGCCAGCAGCTTCAGGACAGGAGTTTCCTACAATGAGCAGTTCTTC	CASSFRTGVSYNEQFF
TRBV12-5	few	-	TRBJ2-6	TGTGCTAGTGGTTTGGCTCGACAGTACTCTGGGGCCAACGTCCTGACTTTC	CASGLARQYSGANVLTF
TRBV7-2	-	TRBD2	TRBJ2-2	TGTGCCAGTCTAGCGGGAGTTAACACCGGGGAGCCGTTTTTT	CASLAGVNTGEPFF
TRBV28	-	TRBD2	TRBJ2-7	TGTGCCAGCAGTTCGGTATGGCGGGAGCTCCTGAGGCCCTACGAGCAGTACTTC	CASSSVWRELLRPYEQYF
TRBV19	-	-	TRBJ1-1	TGTGCCAGTAGTATCGAGGTCGCAGCTTACTTGAACACTGAAGCTTTCTTT	CASSIEVAAYLNTEAFF
TRBV3-1	few	TRBD2	TRBJ2-3	TGTGCCAGCAGCCAAGACCCTACTAGCGGATACACAGATACGCAGTATTTT	CASSQDPTSGYTDTQYF
TRBV28	-	-	TRBJ1-2	TGTGCCAGCAGTTTCATCGACAGAGATTCGAATGGCTACACCTTC	CASSFIDRDSNGYTF
TRBV7-2	-	TRBD1	TRBJ2-5	TGTGCCAGCAGTCCAACGGGGACAGGGGCTGGGGAGACCCAGTACTTC	CASSPTGTGAGETQYF
TRBV6-1	few	TRBD2	TRBJ2-2	TGTGCCACCCAAGTGGCGGGAGAGTGGTCCGGGGAGCTGTTTTTT	CATQVAGEWSGELFF
TRBV6-1	-	TRBD2	TRBJ2-1	TGTGCCAGCAGTGCTAGCGGGAGTCATTGCGAGCAGTTCTTC	CASSASGSHCEQFF
TRBV7-2	few	-	TRBJ1-5	TGTGCCAGCAGCTTATTGGGGTTGAATCAGCCCCAGCATTTT	CASSLLGLNQPQHF
TRBV4-3	few	-	TRBJ2-1	TGCGCCAGCAGCCAACCTGGACAGCGCTCCTACAATGAGCAGTTCTTC	CASSQPGQRSYNEQFF
TRBV7-2	-	-	TRBJ1-5	TGTGCCAGCAGCACAGGGAGAGTTAGCAATCAGCCCCAGCATTTT	CASSTGRVSNQPQHF
TRBV4-2	-	TRBD2	TRBJ2-1	TGTGCCAGCAGCCATGCAGTAGGAGCGGGAGGGTTCAATGAGCAGTTCTTC	CASSHAVGAGGFNEQFF
TRBV6-5	few	-	TRBJ1-3	TGTGCCAGCAGTTACTATCTGGGGAATAGGGGAGGCGCTGGAAACACCATATATTTT	CASSYYLGNRGGAGNTIYF